The T cell receptor (beta chain) under discussion was sequenced for a study of shared clonotypes between healthy human individuals. Regarding the study as a whole: The small donor group covered limited genetic and exposure diversity. Against clonotypes common to all four donors, non-shared ones had lower generation probabilities.

CDR1 and CDR2 from the germline V gene are MGHDK and SYGVNS. Trimming removed 2 bases at V and 2 bases at J, with 9 bases between. The CDR3 covers 15 residues. Of note for this clone: The antigen is not known.

Sorted-subset replicate PCRs used 200 ng of genomic DNA. This amount corresponded to some 32,000 T cell genomes. Here immunoSEQ multiplex PCR was the method, and the copy in TCRdb shows in-frame clones only, minus some. The table shows some 2.4 million clones, with roughly 93% occurring only once. CD45RA+ naive and CD45RA-negative memory subsets were separated from CD4+ cells. The V and J genes are TRBV25-1 and TRBJ2-2, with D uncertain. Sequenced sample: naive CD4+ T cells from PBMCs. The subset was: CD45RA+ positively selected. The receptor comes from a man younger than 35 in good health. Some clones in this sample may be carry-over from other donors' samples. CDR3 protein: CASSELRGNTGELFF. CDR3 DNA sequence: TGTGCCAGCAGTGAACTTCGAGGTAACACCGGGGAGCTGTTTTTT. The full variable domain, with the rest looked up from reference TRBV25-1 and TRBJ2-2, is EADIYQTPRYLVIGTGKKITLECSQTMGHDKMYWYQQDPGMELHLIHYSYGVNSTEKGDLSSESTVSRIRTEHFPLTLESARPSHTSQYLCASSELRGNTGELFFGEGSRLTVL.